This entry is about one T cell receptor beta chain. The data were obtained in a study of cytomegalovirus exposure and HLA in healthy donors. Germline CDR1 and CDR2: SGHNT and YYREEE (reference sequence). The CDR3 is made up of 14 amino acids. With 2 bases removed from V and 0 bases from J, the gap between germline ends came to 8 bases. Amplification used 60 Vbeta primers and 13 Jbeta primers. Clones were sequenced by immunoSEQ multiplex PCR, and TCRdb holds only the in-frame ones, with some missing. The sample has approximately 130,000 clones, 60% to 80% seen once. V gene TRBV5-4 combines with J gene TRBJ1-1; D remains unclear. Sequenced sample: PBMCs. This TCR derives from a man in his fifties in good health and CMV-seropositive. CDR3 amino acids: CASSLEALNTEAFF. For the CDR3, the DNA is TGTGCCAGCAGCTTAGAAGCGTTGAACACTGAAGCTTTCTTT.